This entry describes one TCR beta chain. What it binds is not known. Assay used: immunoSEQ multiplex PCR; TCRdb lists only in-frame clones, some missing. Here the sample spans 12,000 to 15,000 clones, roughly 98% being singletons. This CDR3 has 15 residues. Germline V gene lookup returns CDR1 SGHRS and CDR2 YFSETQ. Trimming at V came to 1 base and at J to 4 bases, leaving 2 bases not matched to a gene. This sample was taken from a study of monozygotic twins with cystic fibrosis. Notes on the study in general: No link emerged between shared CDR3 counts and age, concordance or severity.

The rearrangement joins TRBV5-1 to TRBJ2-1, with 10 nucleotides matching TRBD1. Sequenced: blood. The TCR was taken from a girl aged 2-15 years with cystic fibrosis. The CDR3, as DNA: TGCGCCAGCAGCTTGTCGGGACAGGGGTACAATGAGCAGTTCTTC. It yields the protein CASSLSGQGYNEQFF. Full variable domain (rest looked up from reference TRBV5-1 and TRBJ2-1): KAGVTQTPRYLIKTRGQQVTLSCSPISGHRSVSWYQQTPGQGLQFLFEYFSETQRNKGNFPGRFSGRQFSNSRSEMNVSTLELGDSALYLCASSLSGQGYNEQFFGPGTRLTVL.